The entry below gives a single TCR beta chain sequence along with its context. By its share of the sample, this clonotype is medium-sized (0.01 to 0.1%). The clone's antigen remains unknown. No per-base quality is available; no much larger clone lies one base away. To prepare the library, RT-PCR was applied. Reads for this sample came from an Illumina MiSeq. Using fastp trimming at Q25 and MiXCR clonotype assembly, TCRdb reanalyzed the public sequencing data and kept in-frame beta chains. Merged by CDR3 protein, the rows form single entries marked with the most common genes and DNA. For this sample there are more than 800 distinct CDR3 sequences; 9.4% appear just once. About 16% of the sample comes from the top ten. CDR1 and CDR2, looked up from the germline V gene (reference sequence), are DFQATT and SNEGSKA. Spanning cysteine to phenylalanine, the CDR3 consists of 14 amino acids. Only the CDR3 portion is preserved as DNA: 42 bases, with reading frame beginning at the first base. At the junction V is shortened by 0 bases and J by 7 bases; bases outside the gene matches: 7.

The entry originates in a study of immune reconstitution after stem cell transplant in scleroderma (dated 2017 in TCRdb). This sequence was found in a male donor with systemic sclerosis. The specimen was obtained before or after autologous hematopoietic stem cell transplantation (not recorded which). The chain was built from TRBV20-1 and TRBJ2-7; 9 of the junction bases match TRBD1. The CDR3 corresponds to CSARDRDRVYEQYF. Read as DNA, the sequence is TGCAGTGCTAGAGATCGGGACAGGGTTTATGAGCAGTACTTC.